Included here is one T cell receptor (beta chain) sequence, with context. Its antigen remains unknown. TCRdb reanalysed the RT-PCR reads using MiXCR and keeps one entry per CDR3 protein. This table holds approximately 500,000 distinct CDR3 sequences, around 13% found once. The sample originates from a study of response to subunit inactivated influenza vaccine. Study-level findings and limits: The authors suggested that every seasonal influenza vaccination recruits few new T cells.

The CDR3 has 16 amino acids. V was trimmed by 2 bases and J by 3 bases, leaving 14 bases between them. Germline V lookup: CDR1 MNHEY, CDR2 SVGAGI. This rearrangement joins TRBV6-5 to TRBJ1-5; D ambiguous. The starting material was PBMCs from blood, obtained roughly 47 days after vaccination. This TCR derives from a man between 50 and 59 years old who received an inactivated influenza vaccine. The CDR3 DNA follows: TGTGCCAGCAGTTACCCGACGGGGTCTACCAATCAGCCCCAGCATTTT. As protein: CASSYPTGSTNQPQHF.